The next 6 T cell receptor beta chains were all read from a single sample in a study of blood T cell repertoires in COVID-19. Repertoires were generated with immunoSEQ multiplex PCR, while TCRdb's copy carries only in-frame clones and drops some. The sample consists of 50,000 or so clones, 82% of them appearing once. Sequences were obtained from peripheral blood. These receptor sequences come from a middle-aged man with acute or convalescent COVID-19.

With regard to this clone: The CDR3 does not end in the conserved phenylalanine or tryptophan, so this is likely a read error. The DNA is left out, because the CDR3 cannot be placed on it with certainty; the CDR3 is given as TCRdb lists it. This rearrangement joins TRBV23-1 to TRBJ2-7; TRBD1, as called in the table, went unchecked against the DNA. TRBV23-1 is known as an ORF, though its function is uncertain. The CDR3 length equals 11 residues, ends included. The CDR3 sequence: CATPRRIQQVY.

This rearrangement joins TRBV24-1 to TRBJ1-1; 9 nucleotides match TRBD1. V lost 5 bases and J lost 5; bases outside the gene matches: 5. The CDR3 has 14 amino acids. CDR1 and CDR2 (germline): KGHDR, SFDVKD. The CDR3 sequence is CATSVGTGLTEAFF. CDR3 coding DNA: TGTGCCACCAGTGTCGGGACAGGGTTGACTGAAGCTTTCTTT.

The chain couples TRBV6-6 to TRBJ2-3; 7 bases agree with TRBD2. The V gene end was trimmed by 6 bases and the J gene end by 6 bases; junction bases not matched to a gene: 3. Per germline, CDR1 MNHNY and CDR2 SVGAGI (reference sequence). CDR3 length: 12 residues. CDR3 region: CASRRGVDTQYF. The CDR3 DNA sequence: TGTGCCAGCAGACGGGGGGTGGATACGCAGTATTTT.

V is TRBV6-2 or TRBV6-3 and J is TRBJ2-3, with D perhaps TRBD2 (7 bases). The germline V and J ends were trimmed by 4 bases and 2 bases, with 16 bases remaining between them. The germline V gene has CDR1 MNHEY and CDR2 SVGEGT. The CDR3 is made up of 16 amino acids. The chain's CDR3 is CASSSGSAGATDTQYF. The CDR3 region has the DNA TGTGCCAGCAGTTCGGGGAGCGCGGGGGCCACAGATACGCAGTATTTT.

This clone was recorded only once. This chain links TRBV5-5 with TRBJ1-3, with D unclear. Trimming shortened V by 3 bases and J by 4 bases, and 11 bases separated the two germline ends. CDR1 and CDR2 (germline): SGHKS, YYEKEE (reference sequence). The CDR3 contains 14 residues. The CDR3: CASSSNMAGNTIYF. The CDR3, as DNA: TGTGCCAGCAGCTCAAACATGGCAGGAAACACCATATATTTT.

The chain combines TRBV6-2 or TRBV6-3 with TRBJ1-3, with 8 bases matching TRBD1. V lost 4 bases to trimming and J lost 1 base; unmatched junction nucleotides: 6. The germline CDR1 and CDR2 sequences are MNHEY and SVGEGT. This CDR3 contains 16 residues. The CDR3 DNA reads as TGTGCCAGCAGTTTCCTCAGGGGGCTATCTGGAAACACCATATATTTT. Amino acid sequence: CASSFLRGLSGNTIYF.